The 14 T cell receptor beta chains given below trace back to one sample, sequenced in a study of regulatory T cells in long-lasting Graves disease. The time point: newly diagnosed GD, antithyroid drugs for less than 3 months. After RNA was extracted from PBMCs, the TCR library was made from it. Construction of TCR beta libraries relied on iRepertoire HTBI primers and on Arm-PCR targeting CDR3 regions. TCRdb redid the calling of the multiplex PCR reads with MiXCR, one entry per CDR3 protein. The sample lists about 540,000 distinct CDR3 sequences, approximately 15% occurring once. These data are also associated with another study on T cells in Graves' hyperthyroidism and ophthalmopathy.

This material consisted of peripheral blood mononuclear cells (PBMCs), taken at new diagnosis, from a patient treated with antithyroid drugs. These receptors came from a young man with Graves disease.

This chain connects TRBV19 to TRBJ2-1; possibly TRBD1 or TRBD2 for D (7 bases each). V lost 3 bases, J lost 5 bases, and 14 bases lay in between. The CDR3 has 15 residues. The germline V gene has CDR1 LNHDA and CDR2 SQIVND (reference sequence). CDR3 amino acids: CASSIRGRAHNEQFF. In DNA form, the CDR3 reads TGTGCCAGTAGTATCAGGGGGAGGGCCCACAATGAGCAGTTCTTC.

This clonotype was found many times. This CDR3 reads CASSLRGDNTEAFF. Here the CDR3 DNA reads TGTGCCAGCAGCCTCAGGGGGGATAACACTGAAGCTTTCTTT. The chain recombines TRBV7-2 with TRBJ1-1; 7 nucleotides align to TRBD1. Trimming took 5 bases from V and 2 from J; bases not matched to a gene: 5. This CDR3 contains 14 residues. The germline V gene has CDR1 SGHTA and CDR2 FQGNSA.

On this clonotype: A much larger clone is a single base away; this may be a read error. J is TRBJ2-1 and V is TRBV27; D is unclear. The length of the CDR3 is 14 residues. The germline V and J ends were trimmed by 6 bases and 10 bases, with 19 bases remaining between them. CDR1 is MNHEY, CDR2 SMNVEV, per germline (reference sequence). The CDR3 sequence is CASSPPGRLYEQFF. The DNA for the CDR3 is TGTGCCAGCAGCCCGCCTGGACGGCTCTACGAGCAGTTCTTC.

This clonotype was found many times. The chain recombines TRBV12-3 or TRBV12-4 with TRBJ2-2; D is unresolved. CDR3 length: 13 residues. V gave up 5 bases and J gave up 0 bases, with 4 bases separating them. The CDR3 loop is CASSRANTGELFF. DNA of the CDR3: TGTGCCAGCAGTCGTGCGAACACCGGGGAGCTGTTTTTT.

This clonotype came up many times. The V gene is TRBV12-3 or TRBV12-4, the J gene TRBJ2-7; tentatively, D is TRBD1 or TRBD2 (6 bases each). The CDR3 totals 14 residues. Trimming removed 0 bases from V and 2 bases from J, with 8 bases in between. The CDR3 here is CASSLAGGPYEQYF. The CDR3 coding sequence is TGTGCCAGCAGTTTAGCGGGGGGCCCCTACGAGCAGTACTTC.

This clonotype was counted at least ten times. This chain joins TRBV9 and TRBJ1-1, with 7 nucleotides matching TRBD1. CDR1 is SGDLS and CDR2 is YYNGEE in the germline V gene. The CDR3 totals 15 residues. The ends lost 3 bases at V and 2 bases at J; junction bases unmatched: 7. Here the CDR3 DNA reads TGTGCCAGCAGCGGAAGGACAGGCGTTAACACTGAAGCTTTCTTT. Protein sequence: CASSGRTGVNTEAFF.

Concerning this clonotype: A much larger clone differs from this one at a single base, so this may be a read error. Because it lacks the conserved phenylalanine or tryptophan at the end, this CDR3 is likely a read error. The rearrangement uses TRBV20-1 and TRBJ2-5; TRBD1 or TRBD2 may be the D gene (6 bases each). Germline-derived CDR1 and CDR2 are DFQATT and SNEGSKA (reference sequence). The CDR3 contains 15 residues. The ends were cut back, 0 bases at V and 1 base at J, with 12 bases in the middle. CDR3 nucleotides: TGCAGTGCTAGAGATTCTAAGGGGGGCCAAGAGACCCAGTACCTC. This gives the protein CSARDSKGGQETQYL.

This clonotype was counted many times. The chain employs TRBV20-1 and TRBJ2-7; perhaps TRBD2 as D (5 bases). CDR3 size: 13 residues. Trimming took 5 bases from V and 5 from J, leaving 16 bases between them. Germline-derived CDR1 and CDR2 are DFQATT and SNEGSKA (reference sequence). CDR3 protein: CSAQDSSDHEQYF. For the CDR3, the DNA is TGCAGTGCTCAGGACTCTTCGGACCACGAGCAGTACTTC.

On this clonotype itself: One base away lies a much larger clone, so this may be a sequencing read error. The CDR3 does not end in the conserved phenylalanine or tryptophan, so this is likely a read error. The rearrangement joins TRBV10-2 to TRBJ2-5; D gene unclear. The CDR3 loop spans 14 amino acids. Trimming took off 0 bases at V and 6 bases at J, with 11 bases between the two ends. CDR1 is WSHSY, CDR2 SAAADI, per germline. The CDR3 is CASSESSTLKTQYS. As DNA, the CDR3 is TGCGCCAGCAGTGAGTCTAGCACTTTAAAGACCCAGTACTCC.

The table lists this clonotype with a few counts. The chain has TRBV30 and TRBJ2-5, with 8 bases identical to TRBD1. V dropped 2 bases and J dropped 2; count of bases not matched to a gene: 4. Germline CDR1 reads GTSNPN; CDR2 reads SVGIG (reference sequence). The CDR3 contains 14 residues. CDR3 sequence reads: CAWSMGQEQETQYF. As DNA, the CDR3 is TGTGCCTGGAGTATGGGACAGGAGCAAGAGACCCAGTACTTC.

The chain couples TRBV9 to TRBJ2-7; TRBD1 matches at 7 bases. Unmatched junction bases numbered 10, after V lost 4 bases and J lost 0 bases. Germline CDR1 and CDR2: SGDLS and YYNGEE. The CDR3 runs 16 residues. Here the CDR3 reads CASSLRTGQSSYEQYF. CDR3 nucleotides: TGTGCCAGCAGCTTACGGACAGGTCAAAGCTCCTACGAGCAGTACTTC.

Many counts were recorded for this clonotype. V gene TRBV20-1 combines with J gene TRBJ2-7, with D unresolved. With 4 bases removed from V and 3 bases from J, the gap between germline ends came to 7 bases. CDR1 and CDR2 (germline): DFQATT, SNEGSKA (reference sequence). The CDR3 loop spans 11 amino acids. CDR3 sequence (DNA): TGCAGTGCTATCCTGAACTACGAGCAGTACTTC. It codes for CSAILNYEQYF.

This clonotype was seen at least ten times. This chain connects TRBV28 to TRBJ1-5; 8 nucleotides agree with TRBD1. Germline assignment: CDR1 MDHEN and CDR2 SYDVKM. V shed 4 bases, J shed 6 bases, and the junction held 2 bases outside the gene matches. The CDR3 loop spans 13 amino acids. This chain's CDR3 is CASSSDRVQPQHF. The CDR3 DNA reads TGTGCCAGCAGTTCGGACAGGGTTCAGCCCCAGCATTTT.

This clonotype was detected many times. This chain links TRBV27 with TRBJ1-2; TRBD1 agrees at 9 bases. The junction had 22 bases not matched to a gene; V was cut back by 8 bases and J by 6 bases. The CDR3 has 18 residues. Germline assignment: CDR1 MNHEY and CDR2 SMNVEV (reference sequence). CDR3 nucleotide sequence: TGTGCCAGCGTCACAATCCGGGACAGGGTCCTCCCGGGGCATGGCTACACCTTC. As protein: CASVTIRDRVLPGHGYTF.